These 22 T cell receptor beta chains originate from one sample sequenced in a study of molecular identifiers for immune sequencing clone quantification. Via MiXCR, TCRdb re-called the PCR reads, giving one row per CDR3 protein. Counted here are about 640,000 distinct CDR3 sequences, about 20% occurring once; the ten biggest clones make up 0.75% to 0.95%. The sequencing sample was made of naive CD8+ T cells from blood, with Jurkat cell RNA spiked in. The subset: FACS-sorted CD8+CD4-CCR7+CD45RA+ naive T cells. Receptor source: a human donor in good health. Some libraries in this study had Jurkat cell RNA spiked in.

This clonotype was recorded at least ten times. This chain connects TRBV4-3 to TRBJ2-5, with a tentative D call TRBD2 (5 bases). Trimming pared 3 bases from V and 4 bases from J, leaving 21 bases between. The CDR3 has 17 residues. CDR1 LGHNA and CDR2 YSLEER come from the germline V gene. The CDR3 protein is CASSHDFPSRTGETQYF. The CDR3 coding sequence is TGCGCCAGCAGCCACGATTTCCCCTCCAGGACTGGAGAGACCCAGTACTTC.

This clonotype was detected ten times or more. The CDR3 nucleotides are TGTGCCAGCAGTTTATCCGTAGGGTCTTACGAGCAGTACTTC. As protein: CASSLSVGSYEQYF. This chain connects TRBV12-3 or TRBV12-4 to TRBJ2-7; D not certain. The CDR3 is 14 amino acids. Trimming shortened V by 2 bases and J by 4 bases, and 12 bases separated the two germline ends.

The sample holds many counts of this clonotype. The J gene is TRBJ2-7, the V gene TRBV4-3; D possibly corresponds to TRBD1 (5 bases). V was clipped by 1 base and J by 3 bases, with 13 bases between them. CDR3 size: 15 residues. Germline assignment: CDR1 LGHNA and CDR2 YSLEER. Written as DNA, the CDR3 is TGCGCCAGCAGCCAAGCCCAGGGCTCGCACTACGAGCAGTACTTC. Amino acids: CASSQAQGSHYEQYF.

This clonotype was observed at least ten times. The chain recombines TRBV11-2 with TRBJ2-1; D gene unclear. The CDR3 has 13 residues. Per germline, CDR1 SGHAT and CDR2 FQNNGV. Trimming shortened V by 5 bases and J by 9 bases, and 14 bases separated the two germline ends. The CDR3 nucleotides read TGTGCCAGCAGCCCGGAGAACTCTGGTGAGCAGTTCTTC. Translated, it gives CASSPENSGEQFF.

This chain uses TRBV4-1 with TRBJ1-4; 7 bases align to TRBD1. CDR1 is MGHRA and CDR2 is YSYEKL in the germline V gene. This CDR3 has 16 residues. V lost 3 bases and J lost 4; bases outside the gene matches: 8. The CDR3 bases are TGCGCCAGCAGCCACCCTCGGACAGGCCGTAATGAAAAACTGTTTTTT. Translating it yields CASSHPRTGRNEKLFF.

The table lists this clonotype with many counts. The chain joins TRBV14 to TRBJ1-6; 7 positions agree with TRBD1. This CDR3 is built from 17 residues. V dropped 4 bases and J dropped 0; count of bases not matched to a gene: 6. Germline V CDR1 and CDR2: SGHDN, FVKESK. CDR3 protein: CASSPGTASSYNSPLHF. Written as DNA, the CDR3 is TGTGCCAGCAGCCCCGGGACAGCGAGCTCCTATAATTCACCCCTCCACTTT. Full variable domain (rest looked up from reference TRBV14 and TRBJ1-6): EAGVTQFPSHSVIEKGQTVTLRCDPISGHDNLYWYRRVMGKEIKFLLHFVKESKQDESGMPNNRFLAERTGGTYSTLKVQPAELEDSGVYFCASSPGTASSYNSPLHFGNGTRLTVT.

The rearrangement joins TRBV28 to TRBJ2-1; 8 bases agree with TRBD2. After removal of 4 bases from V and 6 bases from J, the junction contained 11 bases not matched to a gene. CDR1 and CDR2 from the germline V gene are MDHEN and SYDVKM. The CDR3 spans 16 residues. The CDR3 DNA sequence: TGTGCCAGCAGTTCCCTGATAGCGGGAAGTCCCAATGAGCAGTTCTTC. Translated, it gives CASSSLIAGSPNEQFF. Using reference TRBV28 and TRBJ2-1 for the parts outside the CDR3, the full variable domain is DVKVTQSSRYLVKRTGEKVFLECVQDMDHENMFWYRQDPGLGLRLIYFSYDVKMKEKGDIPEGYSVSREKKERFSLILESASTNQTSMYLCASSSLIAGSPNEQFFGPGTRLTVL.

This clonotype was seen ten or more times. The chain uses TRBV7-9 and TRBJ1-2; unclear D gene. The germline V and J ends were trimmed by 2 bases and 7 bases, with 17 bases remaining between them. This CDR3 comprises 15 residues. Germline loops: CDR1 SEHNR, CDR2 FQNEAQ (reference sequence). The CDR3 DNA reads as TGTGCCAGCAGCTTAAAAATTCAAACTGCGTCTGGCTACACCTTC. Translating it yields CASSLKIQTASGYTF.

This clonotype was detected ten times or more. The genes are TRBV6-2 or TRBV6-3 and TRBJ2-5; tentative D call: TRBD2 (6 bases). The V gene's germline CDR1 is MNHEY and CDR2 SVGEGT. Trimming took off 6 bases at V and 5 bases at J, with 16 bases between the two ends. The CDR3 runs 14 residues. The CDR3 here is CASSRPGEWETQYF. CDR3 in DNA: TGTGCCAGCAGCCGCCCGGGGGAATGGGAGACCCAGTACTTC.

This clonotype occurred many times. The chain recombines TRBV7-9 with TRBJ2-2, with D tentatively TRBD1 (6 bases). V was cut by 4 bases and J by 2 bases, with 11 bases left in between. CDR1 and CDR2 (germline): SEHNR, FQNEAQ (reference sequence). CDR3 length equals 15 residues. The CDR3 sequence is CASSSRDTNTGELFF. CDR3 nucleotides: TGTGCCAGCAGCTCCCGGGACACCAACACCGGGGAGCTGTTTTTT.

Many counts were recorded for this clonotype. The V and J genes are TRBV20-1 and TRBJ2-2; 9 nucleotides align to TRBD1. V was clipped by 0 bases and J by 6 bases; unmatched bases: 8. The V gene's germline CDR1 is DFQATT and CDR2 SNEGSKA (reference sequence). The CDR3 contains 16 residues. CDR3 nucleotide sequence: TGCAGTGCTAGAGATAGGGGACAGGGAGTCGCCGGGGAGCTGTTTTTT. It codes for CSARDRGQGVAGELFF.

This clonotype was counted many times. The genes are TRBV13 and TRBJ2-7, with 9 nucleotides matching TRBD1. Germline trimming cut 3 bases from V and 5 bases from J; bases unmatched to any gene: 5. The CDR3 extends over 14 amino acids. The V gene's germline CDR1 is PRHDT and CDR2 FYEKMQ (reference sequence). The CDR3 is CASSFRTGVDEQYF. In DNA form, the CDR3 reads TGTGCCAGCAGCTTCAGGACAGGGGTGGACGAGCAGTACTTC.

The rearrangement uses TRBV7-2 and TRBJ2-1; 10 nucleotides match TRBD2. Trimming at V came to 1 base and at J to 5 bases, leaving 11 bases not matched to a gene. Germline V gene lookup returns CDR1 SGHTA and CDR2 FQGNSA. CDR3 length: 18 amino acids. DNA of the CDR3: TGTGCCAGCAGCTTAGGGCTTAGCGGGGGGTTATGGCACAATGAGCAGTTCTTC. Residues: CASSLGLSGGLWHNEQFF. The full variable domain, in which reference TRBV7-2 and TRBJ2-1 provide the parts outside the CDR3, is GAGVSQSPSNKVTEKGKDVELRCDPISGHTALYWYRQSLGQGLEFLIYFQGNSAPDKSGLPSDRFSAERTGGSVSTLTIQRTQQEDSAVYLCASSLGLSGGLWHNEQFFGPGTRLTVL.

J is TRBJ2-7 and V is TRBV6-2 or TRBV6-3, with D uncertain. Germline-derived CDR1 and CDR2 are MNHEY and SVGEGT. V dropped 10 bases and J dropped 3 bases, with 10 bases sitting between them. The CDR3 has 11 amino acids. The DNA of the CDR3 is TGTGCCATCGCCTCGAGCTACGAGCAGTACTTC. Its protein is CAIASSYEQYF.

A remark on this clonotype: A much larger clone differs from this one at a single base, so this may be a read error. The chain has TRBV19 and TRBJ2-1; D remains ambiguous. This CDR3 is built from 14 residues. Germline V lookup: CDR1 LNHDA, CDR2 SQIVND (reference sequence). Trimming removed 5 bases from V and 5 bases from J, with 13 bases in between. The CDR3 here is CASSVWGADNEQFF. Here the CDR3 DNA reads TGTGCCAGTAGTGTTTGGGGTGCGGACAATGAGCAGTTCTTC.

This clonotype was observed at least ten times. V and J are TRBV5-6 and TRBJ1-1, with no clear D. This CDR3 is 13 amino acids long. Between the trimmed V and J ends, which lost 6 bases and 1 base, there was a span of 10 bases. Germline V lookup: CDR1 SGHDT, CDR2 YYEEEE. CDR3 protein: CASTELQNTEAFF. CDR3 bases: TGTGCCAGCACCGAACTACAGAACACTGAAGCTTTCTTT.

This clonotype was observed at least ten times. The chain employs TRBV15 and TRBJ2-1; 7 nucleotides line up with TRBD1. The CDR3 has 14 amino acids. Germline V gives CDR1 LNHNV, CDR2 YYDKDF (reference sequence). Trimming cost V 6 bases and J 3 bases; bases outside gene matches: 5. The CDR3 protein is CATRDYRGYNEQFF. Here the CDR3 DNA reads TGTGCCACCAGAGATTACAGGGGCTACAATGAGCAGTTCTTC.

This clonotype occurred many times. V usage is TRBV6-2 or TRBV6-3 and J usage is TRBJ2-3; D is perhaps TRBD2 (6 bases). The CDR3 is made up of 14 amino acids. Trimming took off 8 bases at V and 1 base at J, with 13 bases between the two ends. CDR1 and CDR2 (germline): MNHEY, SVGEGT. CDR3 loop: CASGGLRRTDTQYF. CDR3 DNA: TGTGCCAGCGGAGGACTAAGGCGCACAGATACGCAGTATTTT.

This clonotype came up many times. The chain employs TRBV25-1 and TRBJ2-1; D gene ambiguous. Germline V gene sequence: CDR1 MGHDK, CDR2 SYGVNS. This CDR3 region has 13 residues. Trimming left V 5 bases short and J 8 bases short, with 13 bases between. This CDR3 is CASSPVSTHEQFF. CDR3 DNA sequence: TGTGCCAGCAGTCCCGTCTCGACGCATGAGCAGTTCTTC.

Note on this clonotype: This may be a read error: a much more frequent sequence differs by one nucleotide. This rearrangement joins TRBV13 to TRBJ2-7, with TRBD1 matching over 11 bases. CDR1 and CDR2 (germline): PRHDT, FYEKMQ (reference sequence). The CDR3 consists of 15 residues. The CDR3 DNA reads TGTGCCAGCAGCCCGAAAGGACAGGGGGCCTACGAGCAGTGCTTC. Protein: CASSPKGQGAYEQCF. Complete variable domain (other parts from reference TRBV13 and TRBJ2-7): AAGVIQSPRHLIKEKRETATLKCYPIPRHDTVYWYQQGPGQDPQFLISFYEKMQSDKGSIPDRFSAQQFSDYHSELNMSSLELGDSALYFCASSPKGQGAYEQCFGPGTRLTVT.

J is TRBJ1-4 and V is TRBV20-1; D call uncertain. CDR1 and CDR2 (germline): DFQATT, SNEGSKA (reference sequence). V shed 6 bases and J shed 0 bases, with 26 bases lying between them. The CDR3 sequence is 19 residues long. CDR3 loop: CSAIAEAFVAHATNEKLFF. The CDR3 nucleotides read TGCAGTGCCATAGCGGAGGCTTTCGTGGCTCATGCAACTAATGAAAAACTGTTTTTT.

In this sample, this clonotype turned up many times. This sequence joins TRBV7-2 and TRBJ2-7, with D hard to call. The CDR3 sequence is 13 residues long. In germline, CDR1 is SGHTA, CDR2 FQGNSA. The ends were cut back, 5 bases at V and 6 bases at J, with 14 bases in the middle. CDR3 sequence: CASSLGPVGEQYF. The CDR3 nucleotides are TGTGCCAGCAGCCTCGGGCCAGTCGGCGAGCAGTACTTC.